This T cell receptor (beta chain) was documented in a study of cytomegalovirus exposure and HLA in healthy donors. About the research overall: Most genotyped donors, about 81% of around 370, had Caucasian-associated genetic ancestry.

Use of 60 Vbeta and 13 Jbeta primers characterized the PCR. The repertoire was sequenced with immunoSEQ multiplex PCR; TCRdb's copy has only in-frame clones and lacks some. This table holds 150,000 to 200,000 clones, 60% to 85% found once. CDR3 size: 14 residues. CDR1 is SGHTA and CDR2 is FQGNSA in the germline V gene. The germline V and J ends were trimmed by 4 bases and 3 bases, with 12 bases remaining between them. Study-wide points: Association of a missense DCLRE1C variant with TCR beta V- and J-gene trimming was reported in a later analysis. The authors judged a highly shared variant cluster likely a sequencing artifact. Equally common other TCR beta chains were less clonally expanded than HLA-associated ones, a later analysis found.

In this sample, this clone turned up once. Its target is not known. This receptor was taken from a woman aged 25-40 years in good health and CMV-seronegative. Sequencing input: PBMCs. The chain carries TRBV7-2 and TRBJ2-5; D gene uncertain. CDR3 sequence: CASSSRSGKETQYF. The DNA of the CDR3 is TGTGCCAGCAGCTCCCGATCAGGCAAAGAGACCCAGTACTTC.